Shown below are 11 T cell receptor beta chains from a single sample sequenced in a study of T cells expressing NK-cell markers. TCRdb reprocessed the 5' RACE reads, with one entry per CDR3 protein and no DNA. This table holds 300,000 to 450,000 distinct CDR3 sequences. Material: blood T cells: a sorted CD56 or NKG2C T cell subset, CD4+ or CD8+ T cells, or bulk PBMC T cells (not recorded which). These TCRs come from a man aged 18-75 years in good health.

The genes are TRBV7-7 and TRBJ2-2. In germline, CDR1 is SSHAT, CDR2 FNYEAQ (reference sequence). The CDR3 consists of 15 residues. This CDR3 is CASSVGVLGTGELFF.

The genes are TRBV12-3 or TRBV12-4 and TRBJ2-1; without DNA, the TCRdb call of TRBD2 cannot be checked. The CDR3 totals 17 residues. This CDR3 is CASSPLSGRSSYNEQFF.

CDR3 amino acids: CASSLDRVRSYEQYF. The chain has TRBV12-3 or TRBV12-4 and TRBJ2-7; the D call from TCRdb, TRBD1, cannot be confirmed without DNA. The CDR3 runs to 15 residues.

The gene calls are TRBV25-1 and TRBJ1-2; TCRdb designates TRBD1, a call that cannot be tested without DNA. Germline-derived CDR1 and CDR2 are MGHDK and SYGVNS. CDR3 length: 13 amino acids. Here the CDR3 reads CASGGGGDYGYTF.

The chain is built from TRBV21-1 and TRBJ1-4; TCRdb picks TRBD1, but there is no DNA to check that call. TRBV21-1 is reported as a pseudogene. CDR3 size: 14 residues. This chain's CDR3 is CASFDVGQDEKLFF.

The V call is TRBV10-3, the J call TRBJ2-7; TCRdb calls TRBD1, which cannot be checked without DNA. The CDR3 runs 14 residues. CDR1 is ENHRY, CDR2 SYGVKD, per germline. The CDR3 here is CAIKPGQGPYEQYF.

The genes are TRBV7-9 and TRBJ1-1; TCRdb names TRBD1, which stays unverified in the absence of DNA. CDR1 is SEHNR and CDR2 is FQNEAQ in the germline V gene (reference sequence). The CDR3 loop spans 15 amino acids. CDR3 residues: CASSFPQGPNTEAFF.

The V call is TRBV13, the J call TRBJ2-7. CDR1 is PRHDT and CDR2 is FYEKMQ in the germline V gene (reference sequence). The CDR3 loop spans 15 amino acids. The CDR3 is CASSLDRRLGTEQYF.

The chain carries TRBV14 and TRBJ1-2; the D call from TCRdb, TRBD1, cannot be confirmed without DNA. Germline V gene sequence: CDR1 SGHDN, CDR2 FVKESK. The CDR3 sequence is 15 residues long. CDR3 sequence: CASSQDTGTAYGYTF.

CDR3 loop: CAIRNTGTGGAYGYTF. The rearrangement joins TRBV10-3 to TRBJ1-2; lacking DNA, the TRBD1 call made by TCRdb goes unchecked. Germline values: CDR1 ENHRY, CDR2 SYGVKD. This CDR3 contains 16 residues.

V is TRBV3-1 and J is TRBJ2-7; absent DNA, TCRdb's TRBD1 call cannot be checked. This CDR3 spans 16 amino acids. Germline CDR1 and CDR2: LGHDT and YNNKEL (reference sequence). CDR3 sequence reads: CASSQELGTGKDEQYF.